Following are 11 T cell receptor beta chains from one sample sequenced in a study of cytomegalovirus exposure and HLA in healthy donors. Primers included in the PCR were 60 Vbeta and 13 Jbeta primers. The assay was immunoSEQ multiplex PCR, and TCRdb's table has in-frame clones only and misses some. The sample has 150,000 to 200,000 clones, around four fifths seen once. Sequencing used PBMCs. Receptors originate from a woman between 40 and 55 years old in good health and CMV-seronegative.

V gene TRBV13 combines with J gene TRBJ1-1, with D perhaps matching TRBD1 (6 bases). The CDR3 totals 14 residues. V was pared by 2 bases and J by 1 base, with 8 bases between. Germline V gives CDR1 PRHDT, CDR2 FYEKMQ (reference sequence). CDR3: CASSLSTGNTEAFF. CDR3 bases: TGTGCCAGCAGCTTATCGACAGGGAACACTGAAGCTTTCTTT.

This clone occurred a few times. CDR3 amino acids: CASSIDPGQGGYGYTF. The CDR3 DNA reads TGTGCCAGTAGTATAGACCCGGGACAGGGCGGCTATGGCTACACCTTC. The chain carries TRBV19 and TRBJ1-2, with 9 bases that match TRBD1. The CDR3 extends over 16 amino acids. V gave up 0 bases and J gave up 4 bases; unmatched junction bases: 6. The V gene's germline CDR1 is LNHDA and CDR2 SQIVND (reference sequence).

V and J are TRBV7-2 and TRBJ2-1; 12 bases fit TRBD2. The CDR3 consists of 15 residues. J was trimmed by 8 bases and V by 5 bases; bases with no gene match: 7. Germline V gene sequence: CDR1 SGHTA, CDR2 FQGNSA. In nucleotides, the CDR3 is TGTGCCAGCAGCCGACTAGCGGGAGTTATCGATGAGCAGTTCTTC. This codes for CASSRLAGVIDEQFF.

V and J are TRBV4-3 and TRBJ2-2; 8 nucleotides align to TRBD2. This CDR3 spans 18 amino acids. Losses at the gene ends were 3 bases for V and 2 bases for J; bases not matched to a gene: 11. Per the germline V gene, CDR1 is LGHNA and CDR2 is YSLEER. The CDR3: CASSQLTSGKTNTGELFF. DNA for the CDR3: TGCGCCAGCAGCCAGCTTACTAGCGGCAAGACAAACACCGGGGAGCTGTTTTTT.

The V and J genes are TRBV27 and TRBJ2-7; possible D gene TRBD1, 5 bases. Germline CDR1 and CDR2: MNHEY and SMNVEV (reference sequence). Trimming removed 5 bases at V and 0 bases at J, with 14 bases between. There are 15 residues in the CDR3. DNA for the CDR3: TGTGCCAGCAGTCCTAGACAGTTCTTCTCCTACGAGCAGTACTTC. Protein product: CASSPRQFFSYEQYF.

V and J are TRBV30 and TRBJ1-1; 9 nucleotides match TRBD1. This CDR3 region has 13 residues. Germline loops: CDR1 GTSNPN, CDR2 SVGIG (reference sequence). Trimming at V came to 5 bases and at J to 5 bases, leaving 6 bases not matched to a gene. This CDR3 reads CAWEQGAGTEAFF. Written as DNA, the CDR3 is TGTGCCTGGGAACAGGGGGCAGGTACTGAAGCTTTCTTT.

This chain uses TRBV18 with TRBJ2-2; D is possibly TRBD1 (5 bases). The V end was cut by 2 bases, the J end by 2 bases, with 6 bases between. Germline-derived CDR1 and CDR2 are KGHSH and LQKENI. The CDR3 is made up of 14 amino acids. The CDR3 protein is CASSPDRNTGELFF. The DNA for the CDR3 is TGTGCCAGCTCACCAGACAGAAACACCGGGGAGCTGTTTTTT.

CDR3 amino acids: CASSIRQNQPQHF. CDR3 in DNA: TGTGCCAGTAGTATAAGACAGAATCAGCCCCAGCATTTT. The V and J genes are TRBV19 and TRBJ1-5, with TRBD1 as a possible D gene (5 bases). Germline V lookup: CDR1 LNHDA, CDR2 SQIVND (reference sequence). The CDR3 has 13 residues. V was cut by 2 bases and J by 4 bases, with 6 bases left in between.

The chain combines TRBV9 with TRBJ2-1, with 11 bases lining up with TRBD2. CDR1 is SGDLS, CDR2 YYNGEE, per germline. This CDR3 contains 16 residues. With V trimmed by 3 bases and J by 0 bases, 2 bases remained unmatched. The CDR3 reads CASSETSGNSYNEQFF. The CDR3 coding sequence is TGTGCCAGCAGCGAGACTAGCGGGAACTCCTACAATGAGCAGTTCTTC.

The rearrangement uses TRBV29-1 and TRBJ1-1; no firm D call. This CDR3 has 15 residues. The V and J ends lost 4 bases and 0 bases respectively, with 15 bases between them. The germline gives CDR1 SQVTM, CDR2 ANQGSEA. Here the CDR3 reads CSVVGGRRMNTEAFF. The CDR3 DNA reads TGCAGCGTTGTGGGAGGGCGGAGGATGAACACTGAAGCTTTCTTT. The variable domain in full, completed from reference TRBV29-1 and TRBJ1-1, reads SAVISQKPSRDICQRGTSLTIQCQVDSQVTMMFWYRQQPGQSLTLIATANQGSEATYESGFVIDKFPISRPNLTFSTLTVSNMSPEDSSIYLCSVVGGRRMNTEAFFGQGTRLTVV.

The V call is TRBV19, the J call TRBJ1-5, with D unresolved. The CDR3 extends over 13 amino acids. The V end lost 1 base, the J end lost 6 bases, and 7 bases lay between the germline ends. The germline CDR1 and CDR2 sequences are LNHDA and SQIVND (reference sequence). This chain's CDR3 is CASSIGLSQPQHF. The DNA for the CDR3 is TGTGCCAGTAGTATAGGGTTGAGTCAGCCCCAGCATTTT.